Sequencing of this T cell receptor beta chain was carried out in a study of tumor-infiltrating lymphocytes in primary liver carcinoma. Overall study context: Sample yields, roughly 3.5 to 7.13 million productive TCRbeta reads, were similar across the tissue types.

For this clonotype: This may be a read error, as it is one base from a much larger clone.

The template, about 500 ng total RNA, yielded TCR beta cDNA made with a constant-region primer. TCR beta libraries came from three nested multiplex PCR rounds using slightly modified ARM-PCR. Both of the initial two PCR rounds ran for 10 cycles and employed TRBV1-TRBV30 forward primers alongside a C-beta reverse primer. TCRdb called the multiplex PCR reads again in MiXCR, with one record for every CDR3 protein. The profile covers 90,000 to 150,000 distinct CDR3 sequences, with around 70% appearing a single time and over 6.5% taken by the ten largest. Bulk tissue was left unsorted, and RNA and DNA were co-extracted from about 21-30 mg of it. There are 17 residues in the CDR3. Germline CDR1 reads MDHEN; CDR2 reads SYDVKM. The trim removed 2 bases at V and 4 bases at J, leaving 14 bases unmatched.

Sequenced input: tumor-adjacent normal liver tissue. The sequence derives from a woman aged 60-70 years with primary liver carcinoma and hepatitis B virus infection. The chain employs TRBV28 and TRBJ2-7; 7 bases are a match to TRBD2. The CDR3 coding sequence is TGTGCCAGCAGTTTACGGATGATGGGCGGGAGTACATACGAGCAGTACTTC. Encoded protein: CASSLRMMGGSTYEQYF. Together with reference TRBV28 and TRBJ2-7, the CDR3 gives the full variable domain: DVKVTQSSRYLVKRTGEKVFLECVQDMDHENMFWYRQDPGLGLRLIYFSYDVKMKEKGDIPEGYSVSREKKERFSLILESASTNQTSMYLCASSLRMMGGSTYEQYFGPGTRLTVT.